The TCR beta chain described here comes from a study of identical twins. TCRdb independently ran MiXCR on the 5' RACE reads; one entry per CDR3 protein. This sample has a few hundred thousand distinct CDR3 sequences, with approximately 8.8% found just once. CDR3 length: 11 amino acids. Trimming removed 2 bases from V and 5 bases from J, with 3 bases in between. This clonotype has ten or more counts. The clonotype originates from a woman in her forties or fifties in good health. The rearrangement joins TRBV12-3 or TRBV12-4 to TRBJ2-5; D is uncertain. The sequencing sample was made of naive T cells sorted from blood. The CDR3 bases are TGTGCCAGCAGTTTATCTGAGACCCAGTACTTC. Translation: CASSLSETQYF.